The 14 T cell receptor beta chains reported below all come from one sample, sequenced in a study of blood T cell repertoires in COVID-19. Libraries were prepared by immunoSEQ multiplex PCR; TCRdb keeps only in-frame clonotypes and omits some of them. The data hold over 45,000 clones, with 90% observed a single time. The material sequenced was peripheral blood. The receptors here all came from a man over 45 with acute or convalescent COVID-19.

The gene calls are TRBV18 and TRBJ1-1; 7 bases align to TRBD1. CDR1 is KGHSH, CDR2 LQKENI, per germline. V was clipped by 2 bases and J by 3 bases; unmatched bases: 9. This CDR3 comprises 16 residues. The CDR3 DNA follows: TGTGCCAGCTCACCAAGGCTGGCAGGGGGTGACACTGAAGCTTTCTTT. Its protein is CASSPRLAGGDTEAFF. Full variable domain (rest looked up from reference TRBV18 and TRBJ1-1): NAGVMQNPRHLVRRRGQEARLRCSPMKGHSHVYWYRQLPEEGLKFMVYLQKENIIDESGMPKERFSAEFPKEGPSILRIQQVVRGDSAAYFCASSPRLAGGDTEAFFGQGTRLTVV.

This clone was counted a single time. The genes are TRBV24-1 and TRBJ2-5, with 10 bases aligning to TRBD2. From germline, CDR1 is KGHDR and CDR2 SFDVKD. After removal of 4 bases from V and 10 bases from J, the junction contained 11 bases not matched to a gene. This CDR3 has 15 residues. CDR3 sequence: CATSDLGSGRDDQYF. CDR3 nucleotide sequence: TGTGCCACCAGTGACTTGGGGAGCGGGAGGGACGACCAGTACTTC.

The chain uses TRBV5-1 and TRBJ2-7, with TRBD1 matching over 8 bases. Germline V gives CDR1 SGHRS, CDR2 YFSETQ. The CDR3 consists of 17 residues. Trimming removed 4 bases from V and 4 bases from J; junction bases left unmatched: 16. CDR3: CASSPQRTGQDTYEQYF. CDR3 sequence (DNA): TGCGCCAGCAGCCCCCAAAGGACAGGGCAAGACACTTACGAGCAGTACTTC.

The J gene is TRBJ2-7, the V gene TRBV3-1 (or the pseudogene TRBV3-2); D might be TRBD1 (5 bases). The V gene's germline CDR1 is LGHDT and CDR2 YNNKEL (reference sequence). The V and J ends lost 4 bases and 3 bases respectively, with 7 bases between them. CDR3 size: 12 residues. CDR3 loop: CASSRGDYEQYF. The CDR3 DNA reads as TGTGCCAGCAGCCGGGGCGACTACGAGCAGTACTTC.

The chain joins TRBV24-1 to TRBJ2-3, with a weak D call TRBD2 (5 bases). Germline CDR1 KGHDR, CDR2 SFDVKD. V was trimmed by 10 bases and J by 4 bases, leaving 8 bases between them. This CDR3 is 11 amino acids long. The CDR3 reads CATEGADTQYF. For the CDR3, the DNA is TGTGCCACTGAGGGAGCAGATACGCAGTATTTT.

V and J are TRBV25-1 and TRBJ2-1; D might be TRBD2 (6 bases). CDR3 length: 13 amino acids. Trimming took off 5 bases at V and 7 bases at J, with 12 bases between the two ends. CDR1 is MGHDK and CDR2 is SYGVNS in the germline V gene. CDR3 DNA: TGTGCCAGCAGTCGAGGGGCGGGGAATGAGCAGTTCTTC. Residues: CASSRGAGNEQFF.

This chain links TRBV12-5 with TRBJ1-1; D might be TRBD1 (5 bases). This CDR3 has 13 amino acids. Trimming pared 3 bases from V and 5 bases from J, leaving 10 bases between. Germline V CDR1 and CDR2: LGHNT, FRNRAP. The CDR3 reads CASGFGRGTEAFF. The DNA for the CDR3 is TGTGCTAGTGGTTTTGGGCGGGGGACTGAAGCTTTCTTT.

This rearrangement joins TRBV9 to TRBJ1-3; D not resolved. CDR1 is SGDLS, CDR2 YYNGEE, per germline. The CDR3 is made up of 16 amino acids. Trimming stripped 0 bases from V and 0 bases from J, with 10 bases between. The CDR3 spells CASSVAAAYSGNTIYF. The CDR3, as DNA: TGTGCCAGCAGCGTAGCCGCGGCCTACTCTGGAAACACCATATATTTT.

The count of this clone is one. The chain couples TRBV27 to TRBJ2-1; 8 positions agree with TRBD2. Germline V CDR1 and CDR2: MNHEY, SMNVEV (reference sequence). This CDR3 spans 14 amino acids. Trimming took 5 bases from V and 6 from J; bases not matched to a gene: 6. The CDR3 is CASSPGLEANEQFF. Here the CDR3 DNA reads TGTGCCAGCAGTCCGGGACTAGAGGCCAATGAGCAGTTCTTC.

This chain connects TRBV24-1 to TRBJ1-5; possible D gene TRBD1, 6 bases. CDR1 KGHDR and CDR2 SFDVKD come from the germline V gene. V was cut by 0 bases and J by 0 bases, with 11 bases left in between. The CDR3 is 17 amino acids. DNA for the CDR3: TGTGCCACCAGTGATTTGCTAGGGGGTATTAGCAATCAGCCCCAGCATTTT. As protein: CATSDLLGGISNQPQHF.

This clone was seen once. This chain uses TRBV27 with TRBJ2-1; 8 nucleotides align to TRBD2. V lost 6 bases and J lost 2; bases outside the gene matches: 9. CDR3 length equals 16 residues. The germline V gene encodes CDR1 MNHEY and CDR2 SMNVEV (reference sequence). The CDR3 loop reads CASRDLAGPTYNEQFF. DNA of the CDR3: TGTGCCAGCAGGGATTTAGCGGGACCTACCTACAATGAGCAGTTCTTC.

This clone was seen a single time. The chain is built from TRBV5-1 and TRBJ1-1; D possibly corresponds to TRBD1 (5 bases). V lost 4 bases and J lost 1, with 14 bases in between. CDR1 and CDR2 (germline): SGHRS, YFSETQ. CDR3 length: 15 amino acids. The CDR3 DNA sequence: TGCGCCAGCAGCCCATGGGGGGGGACGAACACTGAAGCTTTCTTT. Amino acid sequence: CASSPWGGTNTEAFF.

The rearrangement links TRBV7-9 to TRBJ1-4, with 11 bases aligning to TRBD1. CDR1 is SEHNR and CDR2 is FQNEAQ in the germline V gene (reference sequence). The J segment lost 6 bases and the V segment lost 5 bases, leaving 2 bases of the junction unmatched. The CDR3 has 14 amino acids. CDR3 coding DNA: TGTGCCAGCAGCAGGACAGGGGGCGATGAAAAACTGTTTTTT. Translated, it gives CASSRTGGDEKLFF.

The V and J genes are TRBV9 and TRBJ2-1, with 10 bases identical to TRBD2. Per the germline V gene, CDR1 is SGDLS and CDR2 is YYNGEE. The CDR3 sequence is 18 residues long. The ends lost 1 base at V and 3 bases at J; junction bases unmatched: 10. The CDR3 sequence is CASSVPPLAGVDYNEQFF. As DNA, the CDR3 is TGTGCCAGCAGCGTACCCCCTCTAGCGGGAGTGGACTACAATGAGCAGTTCTTC.